The present entry profiles one TCR beta chain with its context. Its antigen is currently unknown. The source of the sample is a study of T cells in localized non-small cell lung cancer. Whole-study findings and limits: A higher density of T cells in blood coincided with extended overall survival.

Germline values: CDR1 LNHDA, CDR2 SQIVND (reference sequence). The CDR3 sequence is 18 residues long. With 4 bases clipped from V and 0 bases from J, the junction kept 14 bases outside the gene matches. TCRdb keeps only in-frame clones here, not all; method: immunoSEQ multiplex PCR. The sample has fewer than 50,000 clones, roughly 84% seen once; the top ten hold 7.8%. Material: PBMCs, obtained before any cancer treatment. The rearrangement links TRBV19 to TRBJ1-2, with 7 bases aligning to TRBD1. The source is a man aged 35 to 69 with stage II lung adenocarcinoma. For the CDR3, the DNA is TGTGCCAGTAGTAGGGGGGACAGCCTTGGATCCGCTAACTATGGCTACACCTTC. This codes for CASSRGDSLGSANYGYTF.